The source of this TCR beta chain is a study of blood T cell repertoires in COVID-19. Study in general: Some COVID-19 samples were acute and others convalescent; all came from the United States, Italy and Spain. T cells, B-cell-depleted T cells, or PBMCs supplied cDNA or gDNA.

This clone was seen more than once but under ten times. Original data processing: Using reference gene primer amplification, nucleated cell counts were estimated. Produced via immunoSEQ multiplex PCR; TCRdb's table is partial and in-frame only. V and J calls and clone size are as listed in that table; D and trimming were resolved from the DNA. The data hold 35,000 to 55,000 clones, with approximately 88% observed a single time. The CDR3 is 13 amino acids. CDR1 is MNHNS, CDR2 SASEGT, per germline. Trimming removed 3 bases from V and 8 bases from J, with 11 bases in between. The chain recombines TRBV6-1 with TRBJ1-5, with D perhaps TRBD1 (5 bases). This TCR was recovered from a human donor in a cohort sampled during active COVID-19. The sample taken for sequencing was peripheral blood. The CDR3 loop is CASSDAGKKPQHF. The CDR3 DNA is TGTGCCAGCAGTGATGCAGGGAAGAAGCCCCAGCATTTT.